The 25 T cell receptor beta chains listed next were all sequenced from one sample in a study of technical replicates of blood from a handful of donors. Repertoires were generated with immunoSEQ multiplex PCR, while TCRdb's copy carries only in-frame clones and drops some. The sample comprises roughly 70,000 clones, 93% of which are singletons, and 0.2% to 0.3% rests with the top ten. The sequencing sample was made of T cells isolated from PBMCs. Source of these receptors: a human donor in good health.

This chain uses TRBV12-5 with TRBJ1-2; 7 bases agree with TRBD1. Trimming removed 6 bases from V and 2 bases from J; junction bases left unmatched: 6. The CDR3 spans 14 residues. Germline CDR1 reads LGHNT; CDR2 reads FRNRAP. CDR3 nucleotides: TGTGCTAGTGGCCTCCTGACAGGGAACTATGGCTACACCTTC. Translated, it gives CASGLLTGNYGYTF.

The genes are TRBV4-2 and TRBJ1-5, with D uncertain. V shed 6 bases and J shed 0 bases, with 15 bases lying between them. This CDR3 contains 16 residues. Germline V CDR1 and CDR2: LGHNA, YNFKEQ. The CDR3 loop is CASSTSGVYSNQPQHF. The CDR3 DNA reads as TGTGCCAGCAGTACTTCCGGGGTCTATAGCAATCAGCCCCAGCATTTT.

This clone has a handful of counts. This chain connects TRBV14 to TRBJ1-3; TRBD1 aligns across 12 bases. There are 16 residues in the CDR3. The ends lost 4 bases at V and 3 bases at J; junction bases unmatched: 4. Germline lookup yields CDR1 SGHDN and CDR2 FVKESK. Here the CDR3 DNA reads TGTGCCAGCAGCCGGGACAGGGGGCTGCATGGAAACACCATATATTTT. Its translation is CASSRDRGLHGNTIYF.

The V call is TRBV9, the J call TRBJ1-3; D is perhaps TRBD1 (5 bases). The germline V and J ends were trimmed by 3 bases and 0 bases, with 13 bases remaining between them. This CDR3 is 16 amino acids long. The germline CDR1 and CDR2 sequences are SGDLS and YYNGEE. CDR3 in DNA: TGTGCCAGCAGCGCGGACAACCTTCGCTCTGGAAACACCATATATTTT. Its translation: CASSADNLRSGNTIYF.

This clone was seen more than once but under ten times. The J gene is TRBJ2-7, the V gene TRBV29-1, with D maybe TRBD2 (6 bases). The CDR3 has 16 amino acids. The germline V and J ends were trimmed by 4 bases and 3 bases, with 22 bases remaining between them. Germline V gives CDR1 SQVTM, CDR2 ANQGSEA. The CDR3 DNA is TGCAGCGTTGGGGGGGTTTACGGCAGGGTTGACTACGAGCAGTACTTC. Translating it yields CSVGGVYGRVDYEQYF.

This chain links TRBV5-1 with TRBJ2-2; 8 positions agree with TRBD1. Germline V lookup: CDR1 SGHRS, CDR2 YFSETQ. The trim removed 4 bases at V and 5 bases at J, leaving 7 bases unmatched. CDR3 length: 15 amino acids. The chain's CDR3 is CASSPRTGRTGELFF. For the CDR3, the DNA is TGCGCCAGCAGCCCGAGGACAGGGCGGACCGGGGAGCTGTTTTTT. Looking up the rest from reference TRBV5-1 and TRBJ2-2 gives the full variable domain: KAGVTQTPRYLIKTRGQQVTLSCSPISGHRSVSWYQQTPGQGLQFLFEYFSETQRNKGNFPGRFSGRQFSNSRSEMNVSTLELGDSALYLCASSPRTGRTGELFFGEGSRLTVL.

The CDR3 sequence is CASSRLTTDTQYF. The CDR3 nucleotides are TGTGCCAGCAGTCGACTCACTACAGATACGCAGTATTTT. The chain links TRBV28 to TRBJ2-3; the D is unclear. CDR1 MDHEN and CDR2 SYDVKM come from the germline V gene. The ends were cut back, 5 bases at V and 3 bases at J, with 9 bases in the middle. The CDR3 has 13 amino acids.

In DNA form, the CDR3 reads TGTGCCAGCAGTTACGATCTAGGCGGTAGCACAGATACGCAGTATTTT. Protein product: CASSYDLGGSTDTQYF. This chain uses TRBV6-5 with TRBJ2-3; D not resolved. Germline V lookup: CDR1 MNHEY, CDR2 SVGAGI. The CDR3 sequence is 16 residues long. V was trimmed by 2 bases and J by 0 bases, leaving 12 bases between them.

This sequence joins TRBV5-1 and TRBJ1-4, with TRBD1 matching over 11 bases. The germline gives CDR1 SGHRS, CDR2 YFSETQ. The CDR3 has 15 amino acids. Trimming at V came to 1 base and at J to 10 bases, leaving 6 bases not matched to a gene. The CDR3 spells CASSLRGQGDGKLFF. DNA of the CDR3: TGCGCCAGCAGCTTGAGGGGACAGGGGGATGGAAAACTGTTTTTT.

This chain links TRBV27 with TRBJ1-1, with 7 bases that match TRBD1. Looked up from germline, CDR1 is MNHEY and CDR2 is SMNVEV (reference sequence). The trim removed 7 bases at V and 7 bases at J, leaving 9 bases unmatched. The CDR3 is made up of 13 amino acids. CDR3 coding DNA: TGTGCCAGCAAAAACATAGACAGGGTTGAAGCTTTCTTT. It yields the protein CASKNIDRVEAFF.

This clone was counted once. The chain joins TRBV27 to TRBJ2-7, with TRBD1 identical over 7 bases. This CDR3 contains 14 residues. Germline V CDR1 and CDR2: MNHEY, SMNVEV (reference sequence). V gave up 6 bases and J gave up 2 bases; unmatched junction bases: 7. In nucleotides, the CDR3 is TGTGCCAGCAGCCACAGGGGCCCTGCCTACGAGCAGTACTTC. This translates into CASSHRGPAYEQYF.

The rearrangement joins TRBV11-2 to TRBJ1-1; a weak D match, TRBD1 (6 bases). The V end was cut by 7 bases, the J end by 2 bases, with 20 bases between. Germline CDR1 reads SGHAT; CDR2 reads FQNNGV. There are 16 residues in the CDR3. CDR3 bases: TGTGCCAGCACTCTTAGTCAGGGGCGCAAAAACACTGAAGCTTTCTTT. It is translated as CASTLSQGRKNTEAFF.

V usage is TRBV20-1 and J usage is TRBJ2-7; D not certain. Germline V gene data show CDR1 as DFQATT and CDR2 as SNEGSKA (reference sequence). V lost 3 bases and J lost 3, with 6 bases in between. The CDR3 spans 11 residues. In DNA form, the CDR3 reads TGCAGTGCTAGTTTCATCTACGAGCAGTACTTC. Translated: CSASFIYEQYF.

The chain recombines TRBV7-2 with TRBJ2-2; 7 bases align to TRBD1. The ends lost 3 bases at V and 2 bases at J; junction bases unmatched: 9. This CDR3 contains 17 residues. Germline assignment: CDR1 SGHTA and CDR2 FQGNSA. CDR3 nucleotides: TGTGCCAGCAGCTTGATTCCGGGACAGATCAACACCGGGGAGCTGTTTTTT. Amino acid sequence: CASSLIPGQINTGELFF.

The chain combines TRBV6-1 with TRBJ2-1; 8 bases align to TRBD1. V lost 2 bases, J lost 16 bases, and 10 bases stayed unmatched. This CDR3 is built from 13 residues. CDR1 is MNHNS and CDR2 is SASEGT in the germline V gene. CDR3 amino acids: CASSELLDREIFF. The DNA of the CDR3 is TGTGCCAGCAGTGAACTTCTGGACAGGGAAATTTTCTTC.

The chain carries TRBV29-1 and TRBJ1-1; D is ambiguous. Germline V lookup: CDR1 SQVTM, CDR2 ANQGSEA. V lost 3 bases and J 13 bases, leaving 15 bases between the germline ends. This CDR3 is 11 amino acids long. CDR3 bases: TGCAGCGTTGAGGAGGCCCCCAAGGATTTCTTT. This encodes CSVEEAPKDFF. Filled out from reference TRBV29-1 and TRBJ1-1, the complete variable domain reads SAVISQKPSRDICQRGTSLTIQCQVDSQVTMMFWYRQQPGQSLTLIATANQGSEATYESGFVIDKFPISRPNLTFSTLTVSNMSPEDSSIYLCSVEEAPKDFFGQGTRLTVV.

This rearrangement joins TRBV4-1 to TRBJ2-7, with 7 bases aligning to TRBD2. The CDR3 is made up of 18 amino acids. The V gene's germline CDR1 is MGHRA and CDR2 YSYEKL. V dropped 2 bases and J dropped 4; count of bases not matched to a gene: 17. The CDR3 coding sequence is TGCGCCAGCAGCCAAAGGGGATATAGCGGGCCTGTCCCTTACGAGCAGTACTTC. It translates to CASSQRGYSGPVPYEQYF.

This rearrangement joins TRBV11-3 to TRBJ2-3, with D unclear. The CDR3 extends over 11 amino acids. Trimming stripped 5 bases from V and 6 bases from J, with 6 bases between. Per germline, CDR1 SGHNT and CDR2 YENEEA. The CDR3 reads CASSRSDTQYF. The CDR3 nucleotides read TGTGCCAGCAGCCGTTCGGATACGCAGTATTTT.

This clone has more than one count but fewer than ten. The chain recombines TRBV29-1 with TRBJ1-1; 7 nucleotides agree with TRBD1. Per germline, CDR1 SQVTM and CDR2 ANQGSEA. The junction had 11 bases not matched to a gene; V was cut back by 2 bases and J by 11 bases. The CDR3 contains 13 residues. The CDR3 coding sequence is TGCAGCGTTGAATCCAGACAGGGAGGATACGCTTTCTTT. Protein sequence: CSVESRQGGYAFF.

V is TRBV6-1 and J is TRBJ2-7, with TRBD1 matching 7 bases. The V gene end was trimmed by 6 bases and the J gene end by 4 bases; junction bases not matched to a gene: 9. The CDR3 covers 14 residues. Germline CDR1 MNHNS, CDR2 SASEGT. CDR3 loop: CASRETGSRYEQYF. In DNA form, the CDR3 reads TGTGCCAGCAGGGAGACAGGGTCGCGATACGAGCAGTACTTC.

In this sample, this clone turned up once. This rearrangement joins TRBV14 to TRBJ1-5, with a tentative D call TRBD1 (6 bases). The V gene's germline CDR1 is SGHDN and CDR2 FVKESK. The CDR3 consists of 17 residues. CDR3 protein: CGLDQPRADRENQPQHF. CDR3 coding DNA: TGTGGGTTGGATCAGCCAAGGGCGGACAGAGAAAATCAGCCCCAGCATTTT.

This rearrangement joins TRBV7-8 to TRBJ2-3, with 9 bases fitting TRBD2. CDR1 is SGHVS, CDR2 FQNEAQ, per germline. This CDR3 has 15 amino acids. V lost 5 bases and J lost 3; bases outside the gene matches: 6. The CDR3 spells CASSVGLAPTDTQYF. In nucleotides, the CDR3 is TGTGCCAGCAGCGTTGGACTAGCGCCTACAGATACGCAGTATTTT.

The V gene is TRBV5-4, the J gene TRBJ1-1; unclear D gene. Trimming cost V 1 base and J 1 base, with 11 bases left between them. The CDR3 has 15 amino acids. Germline V CDR1 and CDR2: SGHNT, YYREEE (reference sequence). CDR3 sequence: CASSLYPTTNTEAFF. The CDR3 DNA reads TGTGCCAGCAGCTTGTATCCGACAACGAACACTGAAGCTTTCTTT.

The rearrangement uses TRBV10-1 and TRBJ1-1, with D possibly TRBD1 on 6 matching bases. CDR1 is WNHNN and CDR2 is SYGVQD in the germline V gene (reference sequence). The CDR3 spans 14 residues. V was shortened by 4 bases and J by 12 bases, with 21 bases between the two germline ends. The CDR3 loop is CASSGRSLGHPPFF. The CDR3 DNA reads TGCGCCAGCAGTGGGAGAAGCTTGGGACACCCACCTTTCTTT.

Many counts were recorded for this clone. The rearrangement joins TRBV7-2 to TRBJ1-4; 7 bases are a match to TRBD1. The V segment lost 5 bases and the J segment 7 bases; nucleotides outside the gene matches: 10. This CDR3 spans 15 amino acids. CDR1 and CDR2 (germline): SGHTA, FQGNSA. CDR3 loop: CASSRYRGVSEKLFF. The CDR3 DNA sequence: TGTGCCAGCAGCAGATACAGGGGTGTTAGTGAAAAACTGTTTTTT.